The 6 T cell receptor beta chains listed next were all sequenced from one sample in a study of T cells in Graves' hyperthyroidism and ophthalmopathy. TCR beta CDR3 region amplification was performed from RNA transcripts. HTBI primers were employed in a first-round RT-PCR of the TCR CDR3. Each CDR3 protein is one row after TCRdb ran MiXCR on the multiplex PCR reads. The profile shows more than 300,000 distinct CDR3 sequences, approximately 17% of them singletons. What was sequenced was blood. Receptors were obtained from a man aged 18-30 years with Graves' ophthalmopathy.

The chain employs TRBV20-1 and TRBJ2-3; D not resolved. Trimming left V 3 bases short and J 6 bases short, with 7 bases between. Germline assignment: CDR1 DFQATT and CDR2 SNEGSKA (reference sequence). CDR3 length: 11 residues. The CDR3 here is CSASGPDTQYF. DNA for the CDR3: TGCAGTGCTAGTGGGCCGGATACGCAGTATTTT.

This clonotype occurred many times. The chain carries TRBV29-1 and TRBJ2-3; D gene ambiguous. The CDR3 runs 13 residues. The V gene's germline CDR1 is SQVTM and CDR2 ANQGSEA. The ends were cut back, 6 bases at V and 0 bases at J, with 10 bases in the middle. The CDR3 protein is CSVCISSTDTQYF. CDR3 in DNA: TGCAGCGTATGCATCTCTAGCACAGATACGCAGTATTTT.

This chain links TRBV5-4 with TRBJ2-2; 7 bases are shared with TRBD2. CDR1 is SGHNT, CDR2 YYREEE, per germline (reference sequence). V trimming: 4 bases; J trimming: 1 base; junction bases outside the gene matches: 7. The CDR3 has 16 residues. CDR3 DNA sequence: TGTGCCAGCAGCCCCTCAGCGGGGCGGAACACCGGGGAGCTGTTTTTT. Amino acid sequence: CASSPSAGRNTGELFF.

The table lists this clonotype with a few counts. The rearrangement uses TRBV11-1 and TRBJ1-6; 8 bases are a match to TRBD1. Germline assignment: CDR1 SGHAT and CDR2 FQDESV (reference sequence). The CDR3 runs to 15 residues. With V trimmed by 0 bases and J by 9 bases, 4 bases remained unmatched. Here the CDR3 DNA reads TGTGCCAGCAGCTTAGCGACAGGGGAAGTTTCACCCCTCCACTTT. Translation: CASSLATGEVSPLHF.

This clonotype has more than one count but fewer than ten. The genes are TRBV7-6 and TRBJ2-7; D not resolved. In germline, CDR1 is SGHVS, CDR2 FNYEAQ. The germline V and J ends were trimmed by 5 bases and 4 bases, with 18 bases remaining between them. The CDR3 length is 15 residues. CDR3 in amino acids: CASSPHPLPTYEQYF. In DNA form, the CDR3 reads TGTGCCAGCAGCCCCCACCCACTGCCAACTTACGAGCAGTACTTC.

At least ten counts were recorded for this clonotype. The chain employs TRBV27 and TRBJ1-2; weak D call: TRBD1 (6 bases). Trimming stripped 6 bases from V and 4 bases from J, with 15 bases between. From germline, CDR1 is MNHEY and CDR2 SMNVEV (reference sequence). CDR3 length: 14 amino acids. This chain's CDR3 is CASRPHLGGYGYTF. The CDR3 region has the DNA TGTGCCAGCAGGCCGCACCTAGGGGGCTATGGCTACACCTTC.